The T cell receptor beta chain described here comes from a study of shared clonotypes between healthy human individuals. Study results and caveats: The small donor group covered limited genetic and exposure diversity.

Per germline, CDR1 KGHSH and CDR2 LQKENI. V lost 6 bases, J lost 4 bases, and 18 bases lay in between. CDR3 length equals 15 residues. This clone was counted many times. Antigen: not known. Sequencing used immunoSEQ multiplex PCR; TCRdb keeps in-frame clones, though not all of them. Of about 700,000 clones listed, approximately 74% are singletons. The authors divided CD4+ cells into CD45RA+ naive and CD45RA-negative memory subsets. The chain joins TRBV18 to TRBJ1-2; TRBD1 might be the D (5 bases). Sequenced input: memory CD4+ T cells sorted from blood. Noted subset: CD45RA-negative fraction. The TCR was taken from a woman in her twenties or thirties in good health. The CDR3 DNA sequence: TGTGCCAGCTCTGCGGGACCGCCCCGATCCTATGGCTACACCTTC. Its protein product is CASSAGPPRSYGYTF.